Listed here are 29 T cell receptor beta chains from one sample, sequenced in a study of shared clonotypes between healthy human individuals. Here immunoSEQ multiplex PCR was the method, and the copy in TCRdb shows in-frame clones only, minus some. The table shows 2 million to 2.5 million clones, with 95% occurring only once. The sample was naive CD4+ T cells sorted from blood. This sample's subset: CD45RA+ positively selected. The source of these receptors is a man younger than 35 in good health.

The chain employs TRBV5-1 and TRBJ1-4, with 7 bases aligning to TRBD1. Trimming at V came to 4 bases and at J to 4 bases, leaving 7 bases not matched to a gene. Germline V CDR1 and CDR2: SGHRS, YFSETQ. The CDR3 sequence is 15 residues long. The DNA for the CDR3 is TGCGCCAGCAGCCCAGGGGGAGACCATAATGAAAAACTGTTTTTT. The encoded protein is CASSPGGDHNEKLFF.

The chain recombines TRBV7-2 with TRBJ2-3, with 9 bases that match TRBD2. CDR1 and CDR2 from the germline V gene are SGHTA and FQGNSA. The junction had 7 bases not matched to a gene; V was cut back by 0 bases and J by 0 bases. This CDR3 contains 18 residues. Here the CDR3 DNA reads TGTGCCAGCAGCTTAGCAAGCGGGGGGTGGGCTAGCACAGATACGCAGTATTTT. Translated: CASSLASGGWASTDTQYF.

The chain couples TRBV10-1 to TRBJ2-1; TRBD1 matches 8 bases. Trimming removed 2 bases from V and 4 bases from J; junction bases left unmatched: 7. Germline assignment: CDR1 WNHNN and CDR2 SYGVQD (reference sequence). The CDR3 has 16 amino acids. The CDR3 DNA reads as TGCGCCAGCAGTGAGGGACAGGGAAAGGGGTACAATGAGCAGTTCTTC. The encoded protein is CASSEGQGKGYNEQFF.

V gene TRBV6-5 combines with J gene TRBJ2-7; unclear D gene. The CDR3 is 15 residues long. The germline V gene has CDR1 MNHEY and CDR2 SVGAGI. V dropped 6 bases and J dropped 0 bases, with 15 bases sitting between them. CDR3 loop: CASSSQDTSSYEQYF. The DNA of the CDR3 is TGTGCCAGCAGCTCACAAGACACGAGCTCCTACGAGCAGTACTTC.

The genes are TRBV21-1 and TRBJ2-7; TRBD1, the D gene given by the table, was not confirmed from the DNA. TRBV21-1 is marked as a pseudogene. This CDR3 has 16 residues. The CDR3 is CASSKDTLGRAREQYF. CDR3 bases: TGTGCCAGCAGCAAAGACACCCTGGGCAGGGCTCGCGAGCAGTACTTC.

A note on this clone: The identical CDR3 is also encoded by other nucleotide sequences in the sample. V gene TRBV6-6 combines with J gene TRBJ1-5; no clear D gene. The V gene lost 0 bases and the J gene lost 2 bases, with 5 bases spanning the gap. The CDR3 is 14 residues long. Germline CDR1 reads MNHNY; CDR2 reads SVGAGI (reference sequence). The CDR3 region is CASSYSGGNQPQHF. In nucleotides, the CDR3 is TGTGCCAGCAGTTACTCCGGGGGCAATCAGCCCCAGCATTTT.

The chain joins TRBV5-1 to TRBJ2-3; 7 bases agree with TRBD1. The V gene end was trimmed by 2 bases and the J gene end by 3 bases; junction bases not matched to a gene: 6. CDR1 SGHRS and CDR2 YFSETQ come from the germline V gene. This CDR3 has 15 amino acids. The CDR3 reads CASSLNRGRTDTQYF. The CDR3 nucleotides are TGCGCCAGCAGCTTAAACAGGGGAAGGACAGATACGCAGTATTTT.

This sequence joins TRBV19 and TRBJ1-1; D perhaps matches TRBD1 (6 bases). Deletions cut 7 bases from V and 1 base from J, with 19 bases between. The length of the CDR3 is 16 residues. Per the germline V gene, CDR1 is LNHDA and CDR2 is SQIVND (reference sequence). The DNA for the CDR3 is TGTGCCAGTAAGCCTATACAGGGAGGATGGAACACTGAAGCTTTCTTT. Translating it yields CASKPIQGGWNTEAFF.

This clone was seen just once. V is TRBV7-9 and J is TRBJ2-3; D call uncertain. Between the trimmed V and J ends, which lost 3 bases and 4 bases, there was a span of 11 bases. There are 14 residues in the CDR3. CDR1 and CDR2 (germline): SEHNR, FQNEAQ (reference sequence). CDR3 DNA: TGTGCCAGCAGCTTTTCCGTTCTCCCAGATACGCAGTATTTT. It specifies CASSFSVLPDTQYF.

The chain employs TRBV10-3 and TRBJ2-7; tentatively, D is TRBD1 or TRBD2 (5 bases each). Per the germline V gene, CDR1 is ENHRY and CDR2 is SYGVKD. Trimming left V 9 bases short and J 0 bases short, with 12 bases between. The CDR3 totals 13 residues. The chain's CDR3 is CAMAEGSSYEQYF. CDR3 DNA sequence: TGTGCCATGGCCGAGGGGTCCTCCTACGAGCAGTACTTC.

The chain carries TRBV10-3 and TRBJ2-3; a weak D match, TRBD1 (6 bases). Trimming removed 3 bases from V and 2 bases from J, with 12 bases in between. Germline V gene data show CDR1 as ENHRY and CDR2 as SYGVKD. CDR3 length: 15 residues. As DNA, the CDR3 is TGTGCCATCAGTGACATCGGACAGCCCACAGATACGCAGTATTTT. Translation: CAISDIGQPTDTQYF.

J is TRBJ1-1 and V is TRBV6-5, with no clear D. This CDR3 is 12 amino acids long. Germline V CDR1 and CDR2: MNHEY, SVGAGI. V lost 5 bases, J lost 6 bases, and 10 bases lay in between. DNA for the CDR3: TGTGCCAGCAGTGGTGGGTACCCTGAAGCTTTCTTT. The encoded protein is CASSGGYPEAFF.

This rearrangement joins TRBV7-9 to TRBJ2-2; TRBD1 agrees at 8 bases. V shed 2 bases and J 6 bases; nucleotides not matched to a gene: 5. Germline CDR1 SEHNR, CDR2 FQNEAQ (reference sequence). This CDR3 is built from 15 residues. The CDR3 protein is CASSLMDRVAGELFF. The CDR3 coding sequence is TGTGCCAGCAGCTTAATGGACAGGGTGGCCGGGGAGCTGTTTTTT. The variable domain in full, completed from reference TRBV7-9 and TRBJ2-2, reads DTGVSQNPRHKITKRGQNVTFRCDPISEHNRLYWYRQTLGQGPEFLTYFQNEAQLEKSRLLSDRFSAERPKGSFSTLEIQRTEQGDSAMYLCASSLMDRVAGELFFGEGSRLTVL.

To note about this clone: The same CDR3 arises from other DNA sequences in this sample as well. The chain couples TRBV5-1 to TRBJ2-7, with 7 bases matching TRBD1. V trimming: 0 bases; J trimming: 3 bases; junction bases outside the gene matches: 0. From germline, CDR1 is SGHRS and CDR2 YFSETQ. The CDR3 loop spans 13 amino acids. CDR3 loop: CASSLDRGYEQYF. The CDR3 bases are TGCGCCAGCAGCTTGGACAGGGGCTACGAGCAGTACTTC.

The chain links TRBV18 to TRBJ2-7; D may be TRBD1 (6 bases). The V gene lost 5 bases and the J gene lost 0 bases, with 14 bases spanning the gap. This CDR3 has 15 residues. Germline CDR1 KGHSH, CDR2 LQKENI. CDR3 sequence reads: CASSARDTVSYEQYF. For the CDR3, the DNA is TGTGCCAGCTCAGCTCGGGACACCGTCTCCTACGAGCAGTACTTC.

DNA for the CDR3: TGTGCCAGCAGCCGAGGCGGGGCCTACGAGCAGTACTTC. Amino acids: CASSRGGAYEQYF. The V gene is TRBV27, the J gene TRBJ2-7; tentative D call: TRBD2 (6 bases). CDR1 is MNHEY, CDR2 SMNVEV, per germline (reference sequence). V was trimmed by 6 bases and J by 2 bases, leaving 11 bases between them. There are 13 residues in the CDR3.

On this clone: The same CDR3 also results from other DNA sequences found in this sample. The rearrangement uses TRBV2 and TRBJ1-2; D not resolved. CDR1 and CDR2 (germline): SNHLY, FYNNEI. With 2 bases removed from V and 4 bases from J, the gap between germline ends came to 5 bases. The CDR3 extends over 12 amino acids. CDR3 bases: TGTGCCAGCAGTGAACGTGGCTATGGCTACACCTTC. This sequence encodes CASSERGYGYTF.

This clone was counted once. The chain couples TRBV4-1 to TRBJ2-5; D may be TRBD1 or TRBD2 (5 bases each). V was trimmed by 5 bases and J by 3 bases, leaving 16 bases between them. Germline loops: CDR1 MGHRA, CDR2 YSYEKL. The length of the CDR3 is 15 residues. Written as DNA, the CDR3 is TGCGCCAGCAGCTACCCAGGGACGTTCGAAGAGACCCAGTACTTC. This encodes CASSYPGTFEETQYF.

The V call is TRBV2, the J call TRBJ1-5, with a weak D call TRBD1 (5 bases). The V end lost 0 bases, the J end lost 1 base, and 22 bases lay between the germline ends. Germline CDR1 and CDR2: SNHLY and FYNNEI. The CDR3 spans 20 residues. The CDR3 spells CASSEALRAGFGWSNQPQHF. The CDR3 coding sequence is TGTGCCAGCAGTGAAGCGCTTCGGGCAGGGTTTGGTTGGAGCAATCAGCCCCAGCATTTT.

This clone came up a few times. This chain uses TRBV5-6 with TRBJ2-7; 9 bases line up with TRBD2. Germline CDR1 reads SGHDT; CDR2 reads YYEEEE. The CDR3 is made up of 16 amino acids. V lost 4 bases, J lost 2 bases, and 10 bases stayed unmatched. The DNA of the CDR3 is TGTGCCAGCAGCCGGATCCGACTAGCGGAGACCTACGAGCAGTACTTC. Translating gives CASSRIRLAETYEQYF.

A remark on this clone: The same CDR3 arises from other DNA sequences in this sample as well. This chain links TRBV11-3 with TRBJ1-6, with D tentatively TRBD1 (5 bases). Germline CDR1 and CDR2: SGHNT and YENEEA. This CDR3 is built from 12 residues. Trimming took 4 bases from V and 8 from J, leaving 6 bases between them. The CDR3 sequence is CASSSGDSPLHF. DNA of the CDR3: TGTGCCAGCAGCTCGGGGGATTCACCCCTCCACTTT.

This chain connects TRBV5-4 to TRBJ2-3, with D tentatively TRBD2 (5 bases). Germline loops: CDR1 SGHNT, CDR2 YYREEE (reference sequence). The CDR3 runs to 14 residues. Trimming pared 4 bases from V and 6 bases from J, leaving 15 bases between. This CDR3 is CASSGRGPPDTQYF. DNA for the CDR3: TGTGCCAGCAGCGGCCGGGGTCCCCCGGATACGCAGTATTTT.

The chain carries TRBV4-3 and TRBJ2-7; 10 nucleotides agree with TRBD2. The V gene end was trimmed by 3 bases and the J gene end by 5 bases; junction bases not matched to a gene: 7. The germline gives CDR1 LGHNA, CDR2 YSLEER. This CDR3 has 15 residues. As DNA, the CDR3 is TGCGCCAGCAGCCAGGAAAGCGGGAGGGCCGACGAGCAGTACTTC. Residues: CASSQESGRADEQYF.

Here the CDR3 DNA reads TGTGCCAGCAGTTACTTCGCGCGGGGGGATGAGCAGTTCTTC. Protein: CASSYFARGDEQFF. The chain has TRBV6-6 and TRBJ2-1; TRBD2 agrees at 8 bases. Looked up from germline, CDR1 is MNHNY and CDR2 is SVGAGI (reference sequence). V shed 1 base, J shed 8 bases, and the junction held 4 bases outside the gene matches. The CDR3 contains 14 residues.

The J gene is TRBJ2-2, the V gene TRBV9, with a possible D match to TRBD2 (7 bases). Trimming removed 0 bases at V and 4 bases at J, with 16 bases between. The CDR3 runs 17 residues. The germline CDR1 and CDR2 sequences are SGDLS and YYNGEE. The CDR3 DNA is TGTGCCAGCAGCGTAGGTTCTAGCGGAGGGGGCACCGGGGAGCTGTTTTTT. The encoded protein is CASSVGSSGGGTGELFF.

The CDR3 sequence: CASSASGPYEQYF. For the CDR3, the DNA is TGTGCCAGCAGTGCTAGCGGTCCCTACGAGCAGTACTTC. This chain joins TRBV27 and TRBJ2-7, with 7 bases fitting TRBD2. The length of the CDR3 is 13 residues. Trimming at V came to 5 bases and at J to 2 bases, leaving 3 bases not matched to a gene. Germline V CDR1 and CDR2: MNHEY, SMNVEV (reference sequence).

V usage is TRBV27 and J usage is TRBJ1-4; possibly TRBD1 for D (5 bases). Between the trimmed V and J ends, which lost 2 bases and 7 bases, there was a span of 14 bases. The CDR3 runs to 15 residues. Germline CDR1 reads MNHEY; CDR2 reads SMNVEV (reference sequence). CDR3 sequence (DNA): TGTGCCAGCAGTTTAGTAGGGGTCATAGGTGAAAAACTGTTTTTT. Its translation is CASSLVGVIGEKLFF.

V usage is TRBV30 and J usage is TRBJ1-3; D unresolved. Germline CDR1 and CDR2: GTSNPN and SVGIG (reference sequence). This CDR3 is built from 16 residues. V lost 6 bases and J 0 bases, leaving 18 bases between the germline ends. CDR3 DNA: TGTGCCTGTTCGTTTAAGACCAGAGGCTCTGGAAACACCATATATTTT. Protein product: CACSFKTRGSGNTIYF.

The chain uses TRBV18 and TRBJ2-7, with unresolved D. Trimming shortened V by 6 bases and J by 3 bases, and 12 bases separated the two germline ends. Germline CDR1 is KGHSH and CDR2 is LQKENI. This CDR3 contains 13 residues. The CDR3 here is CASSPFNGYEQYF. In DNA, the CDR3 is TGTGCCAGCTCTCCATTTAACGGCTACGAGCAGTACTTC. The complete variable domain, with remaining parts taken from reference TRBV18 and TRBJ2-7, reads NAGVMQNPRHLVRRRGQEARLRCSPMKGHSHVYWYRQLPEEGLKFMVYLQKENIIDESGMPKERFSAEFPKEGPSILRIQQVVRGDSAAYFCASSPFNGYEQYFGPGTRLTVT.